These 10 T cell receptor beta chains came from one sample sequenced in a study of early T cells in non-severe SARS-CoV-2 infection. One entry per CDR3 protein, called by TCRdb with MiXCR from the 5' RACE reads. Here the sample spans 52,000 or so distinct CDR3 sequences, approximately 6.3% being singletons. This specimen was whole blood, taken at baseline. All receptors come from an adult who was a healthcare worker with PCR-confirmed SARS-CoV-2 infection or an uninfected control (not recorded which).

CDR3 sequence reads: CASSQTGNEKLFF. As DNA, the CDR3 is TGTGCCAGCAGCCAGACAGGGAACGAAAAACTGTTTTTT. The chain combines TRBV12-3 or TRBV12-4 with TRBJ1-4; 7 nucleotides align to TRBD1. The CDR3 runs 13 residues. Germline trimming cut 6 bases from V and 8 bases from J; bases unmatched to any gene: 6.

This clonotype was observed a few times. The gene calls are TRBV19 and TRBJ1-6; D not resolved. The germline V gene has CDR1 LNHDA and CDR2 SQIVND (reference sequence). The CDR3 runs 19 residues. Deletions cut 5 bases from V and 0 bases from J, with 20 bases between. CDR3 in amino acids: CASSDFLRPGSSYNSPLHF. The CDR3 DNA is TGTGCCAGTAGTGACTTCCTGCGTCCTGGGAGCTCCTATAATTCACCCCTCCACTTT.

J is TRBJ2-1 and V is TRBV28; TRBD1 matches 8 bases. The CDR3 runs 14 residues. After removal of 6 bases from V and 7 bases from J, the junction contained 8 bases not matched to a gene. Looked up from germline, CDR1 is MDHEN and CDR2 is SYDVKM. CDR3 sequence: CASRGQGSWNEQFF. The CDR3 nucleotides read TGTGCCAGCAGAGGACAGGGTTCATGGAATGAGCAGTTCTTC.

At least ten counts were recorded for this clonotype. CDR3 DNA: TGCAGTGCTAGAGATTCGCAGCAAGAAAAACTGTTTTTT. Translation gives CSARDSQQEKLFF. V gene TRBV20-1 combines with J gene TRBJ1-4; no clear D gene. The ends were cut back, 0 bases at V and 8 bases at J, with 10 bases in the middle. Germline CDR1 and CDR2: DFQATT and SNEGSKA (reference sequence). The CDR3 is made up of 13 amino acids.

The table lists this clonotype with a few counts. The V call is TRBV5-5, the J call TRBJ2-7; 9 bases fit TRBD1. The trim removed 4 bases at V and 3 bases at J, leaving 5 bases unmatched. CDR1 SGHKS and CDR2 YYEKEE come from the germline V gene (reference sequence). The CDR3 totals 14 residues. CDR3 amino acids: CASSPTGQGYEQYF. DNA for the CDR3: TGTGCCAGCAGCCCGACGGGACAGGGCTACGAGCAGTACTTC. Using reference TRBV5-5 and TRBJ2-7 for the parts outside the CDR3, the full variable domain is DAGVTQSPTHLIKTRGQQVTLRCSPISGHKSVSWYQQVLGQGPQFIFQYYEKEERGRGNFPDRFSARQFPNYSSELNVNALLLGDSALYLCASSPTGQGYEQYFGPGTRLTVT.

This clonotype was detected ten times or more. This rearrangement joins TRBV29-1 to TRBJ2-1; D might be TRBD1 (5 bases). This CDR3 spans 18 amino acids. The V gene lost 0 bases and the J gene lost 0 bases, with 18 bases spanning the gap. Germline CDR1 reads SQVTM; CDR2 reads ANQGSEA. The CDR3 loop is CSVEEWFGQTSSYNEQFF. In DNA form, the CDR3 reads TGCAGCGTTGAAGAATGGTTTGGACAAACCAGCTCCTACAATGAGCAGTTCTTC.

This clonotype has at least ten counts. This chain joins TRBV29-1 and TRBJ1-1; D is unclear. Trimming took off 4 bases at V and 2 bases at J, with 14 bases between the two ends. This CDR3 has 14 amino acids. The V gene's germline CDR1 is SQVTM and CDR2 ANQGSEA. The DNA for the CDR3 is TGCAGCGTTGGCGGTCCCTATCATAACACTGAAGCTTTCTTT. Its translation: CSVGGPYHNTEAFF.

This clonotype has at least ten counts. The CDR3 sequence is CASSFSFVWPQGADTQYF. The CDR3 nucleotides read TGTGCCAGCAGCTTTAGCTTCGTGTGGCCCCAAGGGGCTGATACGCAGTATTTT. The chain uses TRBV7-2 and TRBJ2-3; a weak D match, TRBD1 (5 bases). The germline V gene has CDR1 SGHTA and CDR2 FQGNSA. The CDR3 totals 18 residues. V gave up 3 bases and J gave up 6 bases, with 25 bases separating them. Full variable domain (remainder filled in from reference TRBV7-2 and TRBJ2-3): GAGVSQSPSNKVTEKGKDVELRCDPISGHTALYWYRQSLGQGLEFLIYFQGNSAPDKSGLPSDRFSAERTGGSVSTLTIQRTQQEDSAVYLCASSFSFVWPQGADTQYFGPGTRLTVL.

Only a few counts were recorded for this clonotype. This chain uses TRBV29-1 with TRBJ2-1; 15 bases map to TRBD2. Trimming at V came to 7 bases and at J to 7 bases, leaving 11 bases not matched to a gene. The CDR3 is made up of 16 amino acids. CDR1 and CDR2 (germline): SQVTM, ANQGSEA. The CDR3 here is CSAVGTSGGLLNEQFF. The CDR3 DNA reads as TGCAGCGCCGTAGGGACTAGCGGGGGGCTGTTAAATGAGCAGTTCTTC.

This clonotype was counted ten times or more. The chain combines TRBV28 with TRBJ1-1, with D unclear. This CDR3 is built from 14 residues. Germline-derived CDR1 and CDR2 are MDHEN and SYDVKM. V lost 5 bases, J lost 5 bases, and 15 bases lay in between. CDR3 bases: TGTGCCAGCAGTCTGACATCCTCGTTGACTGAAGCTTTCTTT. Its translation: CASSLTSSLTEAFF. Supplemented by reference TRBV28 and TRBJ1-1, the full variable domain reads DVKVTQSSRYLVKRTGEKVFLECVQDMDHENMFWYRQDPGLGLRLIYFSYDVKMKEKGDIPEGYSVSREKKERFSLILESASTNQTSMYLCASSLTSSLTEAFFGQGTRLTVV.